This T cell receptor (beta chain) was identified in a study of type 1 regulatory T cells. Study-wide context: An in vitro protocol generated T-allo10, a Tr1-enriched, alloantigen-specific CD4 T cell product. Study outcomes and limitations: Compared with non-type 1 regulatory T cells, type 1 regulatory T cells showed a more restricted TCR repertoire.

A word on this clonotype: Its antigen is not known.

CDR3 length equals 16 residues. Deletions cut 3 bases from V and 0 bases from J, with 16 bases between. The germline V gene encodes CDR1 SGHNT and CDR2 YYREEE (reference sequence). TCRdb analysed the reads with MiXCR anew, one entry per CDR3 protein. The table shows some 60,000 distinct CDR3 sequences, with approximately 60% occurring only once. This clonotype originated in a human donor in good health. Sequencing was performed on cultured non-Tr1 T cells, either the whole culture or a sorted T cell fraction (not recorded which). The chain recombines TRBV5-4 with TRBJ2-7, with D perhaps TRBD2 (5 bases). This CDR3 reads CASSSPRSGSSYEQYF. In DNA form, the CDR3 reads TGTGCCAGCAGCTCCCCTCGAAGCGGAAGCTCCTACGAGCAGTACTTC. Full variable domain (missing parts from reference TRBV5-4 and TRBJ2-7): ETGVTQSPTHLIKTRGQQVTLRCSSQSGHNTVSWYQQALGQGPQFIFQYYREEENGRGNFPPRFSGLQFPNYSSELNVNALELDDSALYLCASSSPRSGSSYEQYFGPGTRLTVT.